The source of this T cell receptor beta chain is a study of identical twins. Study-wide points: Researchers caution that invariant MAIT and iNKT cells could partly confound zero-insertion analyses. Instead of following the same donors, the conclusions were based on cross-sectional statistical analysis.

Remarks on this clonotype: Its antigen is not known.

It was template switching that added a universal primer site, and there were unique molecular identifiers on the cDNA. TCRdb independently ran MiXCR on the 5' RACE reads; one entry per CDR3 protein. Counted here are hundreds of thousands of distinct CDR3 sequences, about 7% occurring once; the ten biggest clones make up around 1.6%. Trimming pared 6 bases from V and 4 bases from J, leaving 10 bases between. The CDR3 runs 12 residues. Separately, the same data were catalogued under a study of yellow fever vaccine responses in identical twins.

The source of this sequence is a woman under 30 in good health. The chain uses TRBV12-3 or TRBV12-4 and TRBJ2-7; perhaps TRBD1 as D (6 bases). Sequencing was carried out using PBMCs. This CDR3 is CASSRQDYEQYF. The CDR3, as DNA: TGTGCCAGCAGCCGACAGGATTACGAGCAGTACTTC.